Listed below are T cell receptor beta chains from one sample, sequenced in a study of blood T cell repertoires in COVID-19. The table came from immunoSEQ multiplex PCR; TCRdb's copy has only in-frame clones and leaves some out. This sample yields roughly 380,000 clones, of which roughly nine tenths are seen a single time; 3.5% to 4% belongs to the top ten. Material for sequencing was peripheral blood. These receptors originate from a woman aged 55-70 years with COVID-19, enrolled during active disease. CDR3s include the opening cysteine and the closing phenylalanine or tryptophan. The order of the fields is CDR3 protein, CDR3 DNA, V gene, J gene, clone size, D gene. A D gene is named only where the DNA matches it firmly. Not all rows give a size; the values are once, few, many and, for expanded clones, a class.

cdr3_aa: CATSVGDSNQPQHF
cdr3_nt: TGTGCCACCAGCGTAGGGGATAGCAATCAGCCCCAGCATTTT
v_call: TRBV24-1
j_call: TRBJ1-5
clone_size: NA
d_call: NA

cdr3_aa: CASSWGVHGNQPQHF
cdr3_nt: TGTGCCAGTAGTTGGGGAGTTCATGGCAATCAGCCCCAGCATTTT
v_call: TRBV28
j_call: TRBJ1-5
clone_size: NA
d_call: NA

cdr3_aa: CASSDRAGELFF
cdr3_nt: TGCGCCAGCAGTGACAGGGCCGGGGAGCTGTTTTTT
v_call: TRBV10-1
j_call: TRBJ2-2
clone_size: few
d_call: NA

cdr3_aa: CATSGRSRTGSDGYTF
cdr3_nt: TGTGCCACCAGCGGTAGGAGTCGGACAGGGTCTGATGGCTACACCTTC
v_call: TRBV15
j_call: TRBJ1-2
clone_size: NA
d_call: TRBD1

cdr3_aa: CASSGGALKSFF
cdr3_nt: TGTGCCAGCAGCGGGGGGGCTCTGAAGTCTTTCTTT
v_call: TRBV12-3/TRBV12-4
j_call: TRBJ1-1
clone_size: NA
d_call: NA

cdr3_aa: CASSLTRAGGIPYEQYF
cdr3_nt: TGTGCCAGCAGCTTAACCAGGGCAGGGGGCATCCCCTACGAGCAGTACTTC
v_call: TRBV11-3
j_call: TRBJ2-7
clone_size: NA
d_call: TRBD1

cdr3_aa: CASSWEAGRERYNEQFF
cdr3_nt: TGTGCCAGCAGCTGGGAGGCGGGCAGGGAAAGATACAATGAGCAGTTCTTC
v_call: TRBV5-4
j_call: TRBJ2-1
clone_size: NA
d_call: NA

cdr3_aa: CASSLQGRGTDTQYF
cdr3_nt: TGTGCCAGCAGCTTACAGGGAAGGGGCACAGATACGCAGTATTTT
v_call: TRBV7-3
j_call: TRBJ2-3
clone_size: NA
d_call: NA

cdr3_aa: CSSRTGRTQYGYTF
cdr3_nt: TGCAGCTCCCGGACAGGGCGGACCCAATATGGCTACACCTTC
v_call: TRBV29-1
j_call: TRBJ1-2
clone_size: NA
d_call: TRBD1

cdr3_aa: CASSQAASVPREQYF
cdr3_nt: TGCGCCAGCAGCCAGGCGGCTAGCGTCCCTCGCGAGCAGTACTTC
v_call: TRBV4-1
j_call: TRBJ2-7
clone_size: NA
d_call: NA

cdr3_aa: CASSVLAGPGGTDTQYF
cdr3_nt: TGTGCCAGCAGTGTCCTAGCGGGGCCGGGGGGCACAGATACGCAGTATTTT
v_call: TRBV2
j_call: TRBJ2-3
clone_size: NA
d_call: TRBD2

cdr3_aa: CASSPRTGDRNQPQHF
cdr3_nt: TGTGCCAGCTCACCACGGACAGGCGACCGCAATCAGCCCCAGCATTTT
v_call: TRBV18
j_call: TRBJ1-5
clone_size: NA
d_call: TRBD1

cdr3_aa: CASSPGLPYGYTF
cdr3_nt: TGTGCCAGCAGCCCAGGACTGCCCTATGGCTACACCTTC
v_call: TRBV7-9
j_call: TRBJ1-2
clone_size: NA
d_call: NA